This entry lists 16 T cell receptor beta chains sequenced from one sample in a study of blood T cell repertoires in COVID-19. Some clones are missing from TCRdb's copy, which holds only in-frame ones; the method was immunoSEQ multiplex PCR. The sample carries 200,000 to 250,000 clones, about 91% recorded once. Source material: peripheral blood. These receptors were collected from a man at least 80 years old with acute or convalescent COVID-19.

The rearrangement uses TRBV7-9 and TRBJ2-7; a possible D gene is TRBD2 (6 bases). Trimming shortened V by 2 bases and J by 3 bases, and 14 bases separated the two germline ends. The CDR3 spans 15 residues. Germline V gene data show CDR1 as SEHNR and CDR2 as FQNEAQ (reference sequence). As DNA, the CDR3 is TGTGCCAGCAGCTTAACCGCGGGACCGAGCTACGAGCAGTACTTC. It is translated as CASSLTAGPSYEQYF.

CDR3 loop: CASGQGTSWYNEQFF. Here the CDR3 DNA reads TGTGCTAGTGGCCAAGGGACTAGCTGGTACAATGAGCAGTTCTTC. This chain uses TRBV12-5 with TRBJ2-1, with TRBD2 matching over 9 bases. CDR1 and CDR2 from the germline V gene are LGHNT and FRNRAP. V lost 6 bases, J lost 4 bases, and 7 bases stayed unmatched. This CDR3 is built from 15 residues.

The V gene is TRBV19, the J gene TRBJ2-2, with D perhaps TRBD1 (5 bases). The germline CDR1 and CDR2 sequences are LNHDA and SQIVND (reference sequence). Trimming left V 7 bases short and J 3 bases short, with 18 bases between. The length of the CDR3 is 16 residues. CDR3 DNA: TGTGCCAGTAAGAAGTATCCAGGGTCGGACACCGGGGAGCTGTTTTTT. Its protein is CASKKYPGSDTGELFF.

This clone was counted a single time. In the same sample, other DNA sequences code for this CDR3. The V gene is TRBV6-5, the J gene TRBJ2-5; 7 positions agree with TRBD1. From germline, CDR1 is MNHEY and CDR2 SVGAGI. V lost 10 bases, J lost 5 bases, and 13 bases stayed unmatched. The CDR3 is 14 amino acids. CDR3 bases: TGTGCCACCGCAGTGGCCGCGACAGGGGAGACCCAGTACTTC. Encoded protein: CATAVAATGETQYF.

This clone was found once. CDR3 region: CASSQGGTTYNEQFF. The CDR3 bases are TGTGCCAGCAGCCAAGGCGGGACCACCTACAATGAGCAGTTCTTC. The chain employs TRBV3-1 (or the pseudogene TRBV3-2) and TRBJ2-1, with a possible D match to TRBD2 (6 bases). This CDR3 is 15 amino acids long. V was pared by 1 base and J by 2 bases, with 9 bases between. Germline-derived CDR1 and CDR2 are LGHDT and YNNKEL (reference sequence).

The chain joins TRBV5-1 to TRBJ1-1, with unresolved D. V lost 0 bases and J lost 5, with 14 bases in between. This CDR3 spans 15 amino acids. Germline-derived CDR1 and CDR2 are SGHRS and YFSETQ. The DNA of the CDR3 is TGCGCCAGCAGCTTGGGGGTGGCGGGTATTACTGAAGCTTTCTTT. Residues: CASSLGVAGITEAFF.

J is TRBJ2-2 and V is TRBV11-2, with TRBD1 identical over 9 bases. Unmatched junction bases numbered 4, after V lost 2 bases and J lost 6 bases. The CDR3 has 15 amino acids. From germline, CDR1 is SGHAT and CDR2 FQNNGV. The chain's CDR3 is CASSLTGGAAGELFF. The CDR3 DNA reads TGTGCCAGCAGCTTAACAGGGGGCGCGGCCGGGGAGCTGTTTTTT.

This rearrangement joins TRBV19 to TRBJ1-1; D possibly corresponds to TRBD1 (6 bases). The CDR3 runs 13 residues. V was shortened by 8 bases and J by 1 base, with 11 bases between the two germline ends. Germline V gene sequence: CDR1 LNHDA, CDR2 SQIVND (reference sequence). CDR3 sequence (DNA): TGTGCCAGTTCCGGGACAACGAACACTGAAGCTTTCTTT. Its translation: CASSGTTNTEAFF.

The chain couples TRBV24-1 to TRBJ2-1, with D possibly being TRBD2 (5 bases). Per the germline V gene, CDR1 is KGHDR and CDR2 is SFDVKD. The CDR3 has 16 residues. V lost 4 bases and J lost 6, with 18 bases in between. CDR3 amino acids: CATSDSRSAPFNEQFF. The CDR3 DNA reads TGTGCCACCAGTGACTCCCGTAGCGCCCCTTTCAATGAGCAGTTCTTC.

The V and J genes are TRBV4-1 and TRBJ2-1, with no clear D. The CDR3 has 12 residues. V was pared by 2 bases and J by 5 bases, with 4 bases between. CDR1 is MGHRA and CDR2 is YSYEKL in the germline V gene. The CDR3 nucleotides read TGCGCCAGCAGCCAACCTAACAATGAGCAGTTCTTC. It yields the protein CASSQPNNEQFF.

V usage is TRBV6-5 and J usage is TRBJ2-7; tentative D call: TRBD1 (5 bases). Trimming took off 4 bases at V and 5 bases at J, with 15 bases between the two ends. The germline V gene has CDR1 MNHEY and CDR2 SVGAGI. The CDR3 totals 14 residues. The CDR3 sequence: CASSFDRTSHEQYF. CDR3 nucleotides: TGTGCCAGCAGTTTTGATAGGACATCCCACGAGCAGTACTTC.

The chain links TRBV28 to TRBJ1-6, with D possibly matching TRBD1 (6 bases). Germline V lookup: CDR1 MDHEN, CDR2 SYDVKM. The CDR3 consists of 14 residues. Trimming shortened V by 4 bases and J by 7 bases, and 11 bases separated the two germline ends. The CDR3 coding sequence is TGTGCCAGCAGTTCACCAGGGGTCAATTCACCCCTCCACTTT. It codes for CASSSPGVNSPLHF. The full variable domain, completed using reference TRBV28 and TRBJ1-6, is DVKVTQSSRYLVKRTGEKVFLECVQDMDHENMFWYRQDPGLGLRLIYFSYDVKMKEKGDIPEGYSVSREKKERFSLILESASTNQTSMYLCASSSPGVNSPLHFGNGTRLTVT.

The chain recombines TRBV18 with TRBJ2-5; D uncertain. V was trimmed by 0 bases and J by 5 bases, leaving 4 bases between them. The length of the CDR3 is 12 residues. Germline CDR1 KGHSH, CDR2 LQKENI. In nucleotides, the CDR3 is TGTGCCAGCTCACCACCGAGCGAGACCCAGTACTTC. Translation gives CASSPPSETQYF.

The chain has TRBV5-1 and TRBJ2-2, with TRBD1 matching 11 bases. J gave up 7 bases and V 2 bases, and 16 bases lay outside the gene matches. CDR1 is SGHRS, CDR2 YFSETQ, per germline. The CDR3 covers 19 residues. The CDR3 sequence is CASSLVSRTGGAGSGELFF. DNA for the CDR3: TGCGCCAGCAGCTTAGTATCCCGGACAGGGGGCGCTGGTAGCGGGGAGCTGTTTTTT. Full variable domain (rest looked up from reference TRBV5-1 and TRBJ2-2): KAGVTQTPRYLIKTRGQQVTLSCSPISGHRSVSWYQQTPGQGLQFLFEYFSETQRNKGNFPGRFSGRQFSNSRSEMNVSTLELGDSALYLCASSLVSRTGGAGSGELFFGEGSRLTVL.

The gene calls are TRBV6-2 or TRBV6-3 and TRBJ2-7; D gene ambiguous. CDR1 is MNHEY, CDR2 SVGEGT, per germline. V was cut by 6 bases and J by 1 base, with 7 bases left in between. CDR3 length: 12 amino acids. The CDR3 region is CASSQESYEQYF. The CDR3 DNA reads TGTGCCAGCAGCCAGGAGTCCTACGAGCAGTACTTC.

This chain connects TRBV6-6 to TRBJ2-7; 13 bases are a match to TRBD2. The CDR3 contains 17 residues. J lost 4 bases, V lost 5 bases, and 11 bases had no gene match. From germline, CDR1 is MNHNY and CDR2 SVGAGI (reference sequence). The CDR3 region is CASSRTGTSGVPYEQYF. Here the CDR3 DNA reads TGTGCCAGCAGTCGTACCGGGACTAGCGGGGTGCCATACGAGCAGTACTTC.